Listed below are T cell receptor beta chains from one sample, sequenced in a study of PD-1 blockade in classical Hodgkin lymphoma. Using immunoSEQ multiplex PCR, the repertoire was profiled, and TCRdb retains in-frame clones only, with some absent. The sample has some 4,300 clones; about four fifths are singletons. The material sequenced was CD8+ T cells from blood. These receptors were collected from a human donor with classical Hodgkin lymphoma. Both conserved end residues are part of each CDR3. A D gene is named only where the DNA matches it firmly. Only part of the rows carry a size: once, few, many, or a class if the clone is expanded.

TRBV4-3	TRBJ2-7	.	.	CASSSLADSSYEQYF	TGCGCCAGCAGCTCCTTAGCGGACAGCTCCTACGAGCAGTACTTC
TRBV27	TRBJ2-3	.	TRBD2	CASSPAGVTDTQYF	TGTGCCAGCAGCCCAGCGGGAGTCACAGATACGCAGTATTTT
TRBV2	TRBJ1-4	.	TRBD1	CASSIGTEAAATNEKLFF	TGTGCCAGCAGTATCGGGACAGAGGCGGCAGCAACTAATGAAAAACTGTTTTTT
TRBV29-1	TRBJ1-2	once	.	CSVDSRQFNYGYTF	TGCAGCGTGGACTCGAGACAGTTTAACTATGGCTACACCTTC
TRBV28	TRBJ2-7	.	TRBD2	CASSQATSGSFYEQYF	TGTGCCAGCAGTCAGGCGACTAGCGGGAGCTTCTACGAGCAGTACTTC
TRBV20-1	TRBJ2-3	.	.	CSAGGPRTQYF	TGCAGTGCCGGGGGTCCCAGAACGCAGTATTTT
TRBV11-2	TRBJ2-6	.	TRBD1	CASSSPGTGVKTGANVLTF	TGTGCCAGCAGCTCCCCCGGGACAGGGGTTAAGACTGGGGCCAACGTCCTGACTTTC
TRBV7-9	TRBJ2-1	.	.	CASSLVGSPSYNEQFF	TGTGCCAGCAGCTTAGTGGGGTCCCCCTCCTACAATGAGCAGTTCTTC
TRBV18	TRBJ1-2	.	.	CASSLEGHKGGYTF	TGTGCCAGCTCCCTAGAGGGCCACAAAGGAGGCTACACCTTC
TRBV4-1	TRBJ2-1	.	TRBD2	CASSQDVFLAGSNEQFF	TGCGCCAGCAGCCAAGATGTCTTTCTAGCGGGAAGCAATGAGCAGTTCTTC
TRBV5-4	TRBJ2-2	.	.	CASSLDENTGELFF	TGTGCCAGCAGCTTGGATGAGAACACCGGGGAGCTGTTTTTT
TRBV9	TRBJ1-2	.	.	CASSVASRGENYGYTF	TGTGCCAGCAGCGTAGCTTCGAGGGGCGAGAACTATGGCTACACCTTC
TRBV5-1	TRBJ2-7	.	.	CASSLEAGQYEQYF	TGCGCCAGCAGCTTGGAGGCAGGGCAGTACGAGCAGTACTTC
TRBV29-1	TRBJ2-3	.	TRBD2	CSVIGISGRPTDTQYF	TGCAGCGTGATTGGGATTAGCGGGAGGCCCACAGATACGCAGTATTTT
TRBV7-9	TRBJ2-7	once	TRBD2	CASSPRGAYEQYF	TGTGCCAGCAGCCCCCGGGGGGCCTACGAGCAGTACTTC
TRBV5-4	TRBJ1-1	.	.	CASSGRTEAFF	TGTGCCAGCAGCGGGAGGACTGAAGCTTTCTTT
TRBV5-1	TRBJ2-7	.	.	CASSWGGGRTYEQYF	TGCGCCAGCAGCTGGGGGGGCGGGAGAACCTACGAGCAGTACTTC
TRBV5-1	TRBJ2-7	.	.	CASSLSAGKTYEQYF	TGCGCCAGCAGCTTATCGGCGGGAAAAACCTACGAGCAGTACTTC
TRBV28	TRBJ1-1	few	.	CASSLGPMTGLNTEAFF	TGTGCCAGCAGTTTGGGCCCGATGACAGGCCTGAACACTGAAGCTTTCTTT
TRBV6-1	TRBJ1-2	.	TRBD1	CASSEAVEGAYGYTF	TGTGCCAGCAGTGAAGCGGTGGAGGGGGCCTATGGCTACACCTTC